This entry describes one T cell receptor (beta chain). Its antigen is not identified. The data stem from a study of T cell responses to AZD1222 COVID-19 vaccine. General study results and limits: Spike-specific TCR breadth and depth went up after people got two AZD1222 doses.

Per the germline V gene, CDR1 is MDHEN and CDR2 is SYDVKM. CDR3 length: 16 residues. The V and J ends lost 2 bases and 4 bases respectively, with 14 bases between them. TCRdb's table, derived via immunoSEQ multiplex PCR, lists solely in-frame clones and lacks some. The sample has under 100,000 clones; more than 90% are singletons. The sample was peripheral blood, taken on day 0 of AZD1222 vaccination. V gene TRBV28 combines with J gene TRBJ2-2, with TRBD2 as a possible D gene (6 bases). This TCR was sampled from an adult in good health. CDR3 loop: CASSLLGGGGTGELFF. The CDR3 nucleotides are TGTGCCAGCAGTTTACTTGGGGGAGGTGGCACCGGGGAGCTGTTTTTT.